This entry describes one TCR beta chain. Its antigen remains unknown. The repertoire was sequenced with immunoSEQ multiplex PCR; TCRdb's copy has only in-frame clones and lacks some. The sample consists of around 130,000 clones, about 86% of them appearing once. The entry originates in a study of T cell responses to AZD1222 COVID-19 vaccine. Study-wide findings and caveats: Spike-specific TCR breadth and depth went up after people got two AZD1222 doses. Donor demographics were predominantly white British with a female majority; clonal diversity may be underestimated. In all cases, repertoires were sampled only after the peak T cell response. CD4 TCRs associated with vaccination spanned spike, dominating at 160-218 and 743-854.

V was pared by 1 base and J by 3 bases, with 9 bases between. The CDR3 contains 14 residues. From germline, CDR1 is LGHDT and CDR2 YNNKEL (reference sequence). The origin of this receptor is an adult in good health. The sequenced sample was peripheral blood, obtained on day 0 of AZD1222 vaccination. The V gene is TRBV3-1 (or the pseudogene TRBV3-2), the J gene TRBJ1-2, with D unresolved. The CDR3 DNA follows: TGTGCCAGCAGCCAAGCTGCAGGAGACTATGGCTACACCTTC. Translating it yields CASSQAAGDYGYTF.